Below, one TCR beta chain is given with its context. Its antigen is still unknown. The source of the sample is a study of beta chain features in type 1 diabetes. Study results and limitations: All four CD4+ subsets from Type 1 diabetes patients carried moderately but significantly shorter TCRB CDR3s.

The whole isolated RNA underwent reverse transcription, so sequencing captured expressed TCRB transcripts. Measured with immunoSEQ multiplex PCR; TCRdb has only the in-frame clones, and not every one. The sample lists about 650,000 clones; roughly an eighth were seen once. The TCR originated in a man in his thirties or forties with type 1 diabetes. The specimen sequenced was naive CD4+ T cells from blood.

CDR3 in DNA: TGTGCCAGCTCACCACGGGCTAGAGAAATTGAGCAGTTCTTC. Translated: CASSPRAREIEQFF. The chain uses TRBV18 and TRBJ2-1; D is uncertain. The CDR3 extends over 14 amino acids. Deletions cut 1 base from V and 9 bases from J, with 13 bases between. Germline CDR1 is KGHSH and CDR2 is LQKENI.